Sequencing of this TCR beta chain was carried out in a study of shared clonotypes between healthy human individuals. From germline, CDR1 is LNHNV and CDR2 YYDKDF (reference sequence). Trimming took 5 bases from V and 1 from J, leaving 21 bases between them. This CDR3 is built from 18 residues. Some clones are missing from TCRdb's copy, which holds only in-frame ones; the method was immunoSEQ multiplex PCR. This sample has about 110,000 clones, with about 63% found just once. J is TRBJ1-5 and V is TRBV15; a weak D match, TRBD1 (5 bases). The sequenced material came from memory CD8+ T cells sorted from blood. Subset given: CD45RO+ cells pooled with CCR7-negative TemRA cells. The source of this sequence is a woman aged 25-40 years in good health. As DNA, the CDR3 is TGTGCCACCAGCCAAGAACTCTCCAGGACAAGGAGCAATCAGCCCCAGCATTTT. This translates into CATSQELSRTRSNQPQHF.